The sequence of this T cell receptor (beta chain) was determined in a study of patients and donors after allogeneic stem cell transplantation. The germline gives CDR1 SGHRS, CDR2 YFSETQ. The CDR3 is 14 residues long. V shed 5 bases, J shed 4 bases, and the junction held 4 bases outside the gene matches. MiXCR, run by TCRdb on the RT-PCR reads, gives a single entry per CDR3 protein. This table holds fewer than 20,000 distinct CDR3 sequences, about 30% found once. The source is a human donor who was either an allogeneic HSCT recipient or a stem cell or donor lymphocyte infusion donor (not recorded which). It is not recorded whose cells these are; they may come from a transplant donor. The rearrangement links TRBV5-1 to TRBJ1-1; 11 bases are shared with TRBD1. The sequencing input was blood, either unsorted or a sorted T cell fraction (not recorded which). CDR3 sequence: CASRRDRGATEAFF. CDR3 bases: TGCGCCAGCAGGCGGGACAGGGGGGCCACTGAAGCTTTCTTT.